This T cell receptor (beta chain) was sequenced during a study of T cells in Graves' hyperthyroidism and ophthalmopathy. Study conclusions and caveats: Most thyroid clonotypes expanded above 0.001 were also detected in blood.

RNA transcripts yielded amplified TCR beta CDR3 regions. HTBI primers were used for first-round RT-PCR of the TCR CDR3. TCRdb re-analysed the multiplex PCR reads in MiXCR, keeping a single row per CDR3 protein. The sample has 530,000 or so distinct CDR3 sequences; around 42% are singletons. If no ophthalmopathy progression occurred within 18 months, Graves' hyperthyroidism was stable. Pregnant or lactating patients were excluded, as were those with uncontrolled infection or other autoimmune disease. With respect to this clonotype: Its antigen remains unknown.

Trimming pared 0 bases from V and 3 bases from J, leaving 6 bases between. The CDR3 covers 13 residues. The specimen was peripheral blood or thyroid tissue (not recorded which). The receptor was derived from a woman aged 18 to 35 with Graves' hyperthyroidism. The rearrangement uses TRBV12-3 or TRBV12-4 and TRBJ2-7; D gene ambiguous. The CDR3 nucleotides read TGTGCCAGCAGTTTAGCTTGCGGCTACGAGCAGTACTTC. Translation: CASSLACGYEQYF.